The clone carrying this T cell receptor (beta chain) has at least ten counts. The ends were cut back, 3 bases at V and 7 bases at J, with 16 bases in the middle. Germline V lookup: CDR1 DFQATT, CDR2 SNEGSKA (reference sequence). The CDR3 runs to 15 residues. TCRdb called the RT-PCR reads again in MiXCR, with one record for every CDR3 protein. In the table there are approximately 720,000 distinct CDR3 sequences, 14% of which are singletons. J is TRBJ1-6 and V is TRBV20-1, with a weak D call TRBD1 (5 bases). The TCR sequence derives from a female donor in good health, serving as a healthy control. The material sequenced was memory CD4+ T cells from blood. CDR3 sequence: CSASLGSGGNSPLHF. CDR3 DNA: TGCAGTGCTAGTCTGGGGAGCGGGGGAAATTCACCCCTCCACTTT.